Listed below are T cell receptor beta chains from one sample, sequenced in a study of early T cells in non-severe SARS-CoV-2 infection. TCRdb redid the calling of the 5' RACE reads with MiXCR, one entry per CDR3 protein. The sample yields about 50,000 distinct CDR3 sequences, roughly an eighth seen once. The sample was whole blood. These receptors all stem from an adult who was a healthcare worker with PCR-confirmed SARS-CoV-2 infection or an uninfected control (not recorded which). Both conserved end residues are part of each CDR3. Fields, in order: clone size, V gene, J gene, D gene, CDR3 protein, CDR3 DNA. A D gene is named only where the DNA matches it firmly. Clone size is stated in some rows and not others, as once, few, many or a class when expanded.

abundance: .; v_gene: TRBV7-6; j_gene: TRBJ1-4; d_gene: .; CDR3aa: CASSLANRAGEKLFF; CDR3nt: TGTGCCAGCAGCTTAGCAAACAGGGCGGGTGAAAAACTGTTTTTT
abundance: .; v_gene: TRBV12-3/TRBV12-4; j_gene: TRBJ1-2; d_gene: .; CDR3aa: CASRGGVPYGYTF; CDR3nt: TGTGCCAGCAGGGGGGGCGTCCCCTATGGCTACACCTTC
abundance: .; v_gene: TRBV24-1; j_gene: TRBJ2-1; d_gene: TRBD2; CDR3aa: CATILAGARYNEQFF; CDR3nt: TGTGCCACCATTTTGGCGGGAGCCCGCTACAATGAGCAGTTCTTC
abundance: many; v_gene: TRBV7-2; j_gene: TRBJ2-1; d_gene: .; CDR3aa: CAAGDGAWNEQFF; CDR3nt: TGTGCCGCAGGGGATGGGGCTTGGAATGAGCAGTTCTTC
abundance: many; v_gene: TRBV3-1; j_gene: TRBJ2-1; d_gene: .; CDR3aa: CASSTSREQFF; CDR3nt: TGTGCCAGCAGCACGAGCCGAGAGCAGTTCTTC
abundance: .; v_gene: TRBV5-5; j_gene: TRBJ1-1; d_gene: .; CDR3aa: CASSLFPGNTEAFF; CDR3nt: TGTGCCAGCAGCTTGTTTCCGGGGAACACTGAAGCTTTCTTT
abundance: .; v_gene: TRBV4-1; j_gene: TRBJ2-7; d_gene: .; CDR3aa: CASSQVGSSYEQYF; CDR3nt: TGCGCCAGCAGCCAAGTGGGTAGCTCCTACGAGCAGTACTTC
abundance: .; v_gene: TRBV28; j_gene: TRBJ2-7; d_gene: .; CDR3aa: CASSPYSYEQYF; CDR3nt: TGTGCCAGCAGTCCGTATTCCTACGAGCAGTACTTC
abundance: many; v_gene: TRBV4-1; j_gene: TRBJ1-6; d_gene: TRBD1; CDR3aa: CASSRLTGGNDNSPLHF; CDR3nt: TGCGCCAGCAGCCGTCTGACAGGGGGCAACGATAATTCACCCCTCCACTTT
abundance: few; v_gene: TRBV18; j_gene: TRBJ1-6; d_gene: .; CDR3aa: CASSADRNSPLHF; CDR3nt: TGTGCCAGCTCAGCAGACAGGAATTCACCCCTCCACTTT
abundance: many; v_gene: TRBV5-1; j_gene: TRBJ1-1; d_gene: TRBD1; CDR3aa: CASSEQGVTEAFF; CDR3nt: TGCGCCAGCTCGGAACAGGGGGTTACTGAAGCTTTCTTT
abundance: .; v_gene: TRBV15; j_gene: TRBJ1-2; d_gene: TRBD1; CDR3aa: CATSSRTGPDYGYTF; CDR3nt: TGTGCCACCAGCAGCCGGACAGGGCCGGACTATGGCTACACCTTC
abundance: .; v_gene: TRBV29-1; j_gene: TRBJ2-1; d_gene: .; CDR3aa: CSVRTPGHNEQFF; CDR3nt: TGCAGCGTGCGTACCCCCGGACACAATGAGCAGTTCTTC
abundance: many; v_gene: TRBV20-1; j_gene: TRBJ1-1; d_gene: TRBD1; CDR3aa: CSARKSSRGLVDTEAFF; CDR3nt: TGCAGTGCTAGAAAGAGCTCAAGGGGGCTGGTGGACACTGAAGCTTTCTTT
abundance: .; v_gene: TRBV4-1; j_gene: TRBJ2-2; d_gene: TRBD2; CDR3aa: CASSPFTSGGANTGELFF; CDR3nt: TGCGCCAGCAGCCCATTCACTAGCGGGGGCGCGAACACCGGGGAGCTGTTTTTT
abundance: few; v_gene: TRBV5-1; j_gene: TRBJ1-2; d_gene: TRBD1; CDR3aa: CASSEQGDYGYTF; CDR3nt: TGCGCCAGCAGCGAACAGGGGGACTATGGCTACACCTTC
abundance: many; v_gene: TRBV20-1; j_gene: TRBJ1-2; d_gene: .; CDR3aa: CSANPGQGSYTF; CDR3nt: TGCAGTGCTAACCCGGGGCAAGGAAGCTACACCTTC
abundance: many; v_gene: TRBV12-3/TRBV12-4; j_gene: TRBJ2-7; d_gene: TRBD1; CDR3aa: CASSLRDRSYEQYF; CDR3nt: TGTGCCAGCAGCCTTCGGGACAGGTCCTACGAGCAGTACTTC
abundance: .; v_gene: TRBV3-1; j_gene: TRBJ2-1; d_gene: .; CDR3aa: CASSLGARSSYNEQFF; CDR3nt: TGTGCCAGCAGCCTGGGGGCCAGGAGCTCCTACAATGAGCAGTTCTTC
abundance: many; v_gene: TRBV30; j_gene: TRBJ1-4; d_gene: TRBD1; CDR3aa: CAWRPRGPGGKLFF; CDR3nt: TGTGCCTGGAGGCCTAGGGGGCCTGGAGGAAAACTGTTTTTT
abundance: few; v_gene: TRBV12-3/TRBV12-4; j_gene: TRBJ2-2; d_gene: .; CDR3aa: CASSPNANTGELFF; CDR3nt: TGTGCCAGCAGTCCCAACGCGAACACCGGGGAGCTGTTTTTT
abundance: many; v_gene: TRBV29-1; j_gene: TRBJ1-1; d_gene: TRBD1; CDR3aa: CSVPQGALTEAFF; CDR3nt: TGCAGCGTTCCACAGGGGGCACTAACTGAAGCTTTCTTT
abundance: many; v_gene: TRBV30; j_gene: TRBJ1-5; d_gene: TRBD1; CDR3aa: CAWRGQGGNQPQHF; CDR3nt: TGTGCCTGGAGGGGACAGGGCGGCAATCAGCCCCAGCATTTT
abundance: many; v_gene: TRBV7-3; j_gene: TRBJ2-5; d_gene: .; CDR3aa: CASSSTGGAQETQYF; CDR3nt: TGTGCCAGCAGCTCGACAGGTGGGGCGCAGGAGACCCAGTACTTC
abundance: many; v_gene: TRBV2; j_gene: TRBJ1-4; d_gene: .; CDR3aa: CASTEVRRNEKLFF; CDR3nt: TGTGCCAGCACGGAGGTCAGAAGGAATGAAAAACTGTTTTTT
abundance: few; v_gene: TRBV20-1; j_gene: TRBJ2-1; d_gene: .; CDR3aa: CSAIGDSSSYNEQFF; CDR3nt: TGCAGTGCCATAGGAGACAGTAGCTCCTACAATGAGCAGTTCTTC
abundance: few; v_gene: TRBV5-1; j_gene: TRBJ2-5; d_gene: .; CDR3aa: CASSLEGSGETQYF; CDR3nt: TGCGCCAGCAGCCTCGAGGGGTCCGGGGAGACCCAGTACTTC
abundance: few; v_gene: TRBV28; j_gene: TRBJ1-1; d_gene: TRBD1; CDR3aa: CASSSPGTATEAFF; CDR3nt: TGTGCCAGCAGTTCCCCCGGGACAGCCACTGAAGCTTTCTTT
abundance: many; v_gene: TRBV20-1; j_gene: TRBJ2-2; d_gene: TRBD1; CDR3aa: CSAQGQGSGELFF; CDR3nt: TGCAGTGCTCAGGGACAGGGGTCCGGGGAGCTGTTTTTT
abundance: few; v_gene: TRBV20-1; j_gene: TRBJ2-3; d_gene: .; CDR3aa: CSALDTQYF; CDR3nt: TGCAGTGCTCTAGATACGCAGTATTTT
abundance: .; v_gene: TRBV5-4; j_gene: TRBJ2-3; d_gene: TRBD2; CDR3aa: CASSLGLAGSTDTQYF; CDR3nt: TGTGCCAGCAGCTTGGGGCTAGCGGGGAGCACAGATACGCAGTATTTT
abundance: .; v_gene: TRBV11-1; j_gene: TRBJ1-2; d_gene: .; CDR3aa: CASSPGQHTTYGYTF; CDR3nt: TGTGCCAGCAGCCCCGGACAGCATACAACCTATGGCTACACCTTC
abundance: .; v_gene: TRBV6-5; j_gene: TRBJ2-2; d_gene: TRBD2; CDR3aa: CASSPGLAGAGELFF; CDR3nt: TGTGCCAGCAGCCCAGGACTAGCGGGGGCCGGGGAGCTGTTTTTT
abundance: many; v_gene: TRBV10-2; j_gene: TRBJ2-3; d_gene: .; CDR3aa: CASSGLGDYGGDTQYF; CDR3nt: TGCGCCAGCAGTGGGCTCGGGGATTACGGAGGAGATACGCAGTATTTT
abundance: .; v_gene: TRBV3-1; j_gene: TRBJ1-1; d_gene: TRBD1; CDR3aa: CASSHLSPGQGPEAFF; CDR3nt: TGTGCCAGCAGCCATCTTTCGCCGGGACAGGGCCCGGAAGCTTTCTTT
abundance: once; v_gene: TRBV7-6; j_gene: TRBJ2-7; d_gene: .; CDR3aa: CASSLEQGHSYEQYF; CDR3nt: TGTGCCAGCAGCTTAGAGCAGGGGCACTCCTACGAGCAGTACTTC
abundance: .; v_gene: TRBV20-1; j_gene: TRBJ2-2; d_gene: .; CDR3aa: CSAAFFRRGELFF; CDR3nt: TGCAGTGCCGCCTTTTTCCGACGGGGGGAGCTGTTTTTT
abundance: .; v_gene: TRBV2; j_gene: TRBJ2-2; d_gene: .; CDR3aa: CASSIRGGKLFF; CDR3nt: TGTGCCAGCAGTATTCGGGGCGGGAAGCTGTTTTTT
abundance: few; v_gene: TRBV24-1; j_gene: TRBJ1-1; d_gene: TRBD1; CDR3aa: CATREAGGRDTEAFF; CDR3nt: TGTGCCACCAGGGAGGCAGGGGGCAGAGACACTGAAGCTTTCTTT
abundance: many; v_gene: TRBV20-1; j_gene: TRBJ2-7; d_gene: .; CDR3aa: CSARERDLYEQYF; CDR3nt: TGCAGTGCTAGAGAGCGGGACCTATACGAGCAGTACTTC
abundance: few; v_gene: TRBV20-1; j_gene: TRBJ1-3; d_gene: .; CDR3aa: CSARYHPSGNTIYF; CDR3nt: TGCAGTGCTAGATACCATCCCTCTGGAAACACCATATATTTT
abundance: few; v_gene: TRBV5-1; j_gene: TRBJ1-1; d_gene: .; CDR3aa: CASSPRPTPTEAFF; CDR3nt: TGCGCCAGCAGCCCAAGACCGACCCCCACTGAAGCTTTCTTT
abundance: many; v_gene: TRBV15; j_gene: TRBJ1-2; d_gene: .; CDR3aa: CATSRDLNYGYTF; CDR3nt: TGTGCCACCAGCAGAGATCTGAACTATGGCTACACCTTC
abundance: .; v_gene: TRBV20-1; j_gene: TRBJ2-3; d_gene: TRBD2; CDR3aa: CSAREPAGGPGDTQYF; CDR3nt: TGCAGTGCTAGAGAGCCAGCGGGGGGGCCCGGGGATACGCAGTATTTT
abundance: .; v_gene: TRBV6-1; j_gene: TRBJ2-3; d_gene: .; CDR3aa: CASSEAPRDTQYF; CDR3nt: TGTGCCAGCAGTGAAGCCCCTCGAGATACGCAGTATTTT
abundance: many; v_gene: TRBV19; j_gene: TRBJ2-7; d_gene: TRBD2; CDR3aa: CASRTGGGEAFEQYF; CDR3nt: TGTGCCAGTAGAACGGGAGGCGGAGAAGCGTTCGAGCAGTACTTC
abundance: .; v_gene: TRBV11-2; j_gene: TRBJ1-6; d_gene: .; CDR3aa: CASSPPGGYYNSPLHF; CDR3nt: TGTGCCAGCAGCCCCCCCGGGGGGTACTATAATTCACCCCTCCACTTT
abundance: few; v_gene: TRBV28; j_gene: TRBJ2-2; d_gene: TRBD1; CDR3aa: CASSFFQGEAGELFF; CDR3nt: TGTGCCAGCAGTTTTTTCCAGGGGGAAGCCGGGGAGCTGTTTTTT
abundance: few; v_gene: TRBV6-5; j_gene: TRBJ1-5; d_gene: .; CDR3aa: CASSLTWGNQPQHF; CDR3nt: TGTGCCAGCAGTTTGACGTGGGGCAATCAGCCCCAGCATTTT
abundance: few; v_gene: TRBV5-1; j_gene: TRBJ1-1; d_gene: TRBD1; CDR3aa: CASSTAVRGHTEAFF; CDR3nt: TGCGCCAGCAGCACGGCGGTCAGGGGGCACACTGAAGCTTTCTTT
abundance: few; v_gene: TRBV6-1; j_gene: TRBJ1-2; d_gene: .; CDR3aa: CASNRFYGYTF; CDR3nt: TGTGCCAGCAACAGGTTCTATGGCTACACCTTC
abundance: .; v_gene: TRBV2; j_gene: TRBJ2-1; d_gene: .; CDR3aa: CASSVVRGSYNEQFF; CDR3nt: TGTGCCAGCAGTGTTGTCAGAGGCTCCTACAATGAGCAGTTCTTC
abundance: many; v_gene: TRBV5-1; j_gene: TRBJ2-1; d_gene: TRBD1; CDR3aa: CASQLTGQYNEQFF; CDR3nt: TGCGCCAGCCAGCTGACAGGGCAGTACAATGAGCAGTTCTTC